Below, 14 T cell receptor beta chains from the same sample are listed, as sequenced in a study of a mutant IDH1 vaccine in newly diagnosed glioma. Data came from immunoSEQ multiplex PCR; TCRdb stores just in-frame clones and leaves some out. The sample has under 50,000 clones, 91% seen once. Time point specified: week 23, last vaccination. Each dose delivered 300 ug of mutant IDH1 20-mer peptide subcutaneously with imiquimod. The antigens of these receptors remain unknown. The sequenced sample was PBMCs, obtained from a glioma patient whose treatment included an IDH1 peptide vaccine. Source of these receptors: a man aged 45-60 years with glioma.

This clone was counted once. The chain links TRBV9 to TRBJ2-5; D is uncertain. Trimming stripped 8 bases from V and 1 base from J, with 12 bases between. Per the germline V gene, CDR1 is SGDLS and CDR2 is YYNGEE. CDR3 length: 13 amino acids. The CDR3 sequence: CARIGRAQETQYF. In DNA form, the CDR3 reads TGTGCCAGGATTGGACGGGCCCAAGAGACCCAGTACTTC.

The CDR3 reads CASSLGLDPVGEQYF. CDR3 nucleotides: TGTGCCAGCAGCTTGGGTCTTGACCCAGTGGGCGAGCAGTACTTC. V is TRBV5-4 and J is TRBJ2-7; D gene uncertain. The V and J ends lost 0 bases and 6 bases respectively, with 16 bases between them. In germline, CDR1 is SGHNT, CDR2 YYREEE (reference sequence). The CDR3 runs to 15 residues.

This chain uses TRBV9 with TRBJ2-7, with 8 bases fitting TRBD1. This CDR3 is 14 amino acids long. Per germline, CDR1 SGDLS and CDR2 YYNGEE. Unmatched junction bases numbered 8, after V lost 4 bases and J lost 5 bases. For the CDR3, the DNA is TGTGCCAGCAGCTCCCGGACAGGGTTCGACGAGCAGTACTTC. Translating it yields CASSSRTGFDEQYF.

J is TRBJ1-1 and V is TRBV7-2; no clear D gene. Germline CDR1 is SGHTA and CDR2 is FQGNSA. CDR3 length: 16 residues. V gave up 4 bases and J gave up 1 base, with 16 bases separating them. CDR3 in amino acids: CASSWPRTLPNTEAFF. The CDR3 DNA reads as TGTGCCAGCAGCTGGCCGCGGACCCTACCGAACACTGAAGCTTTCTTT.

This clone was seen only once. This chain joins TRBV4-2 and TRBJ2-4, with 7 bases identical to TRBD2. Germline CDR1 reads LGHNA; CDR2 reads YNFKEQ. The CDR3 runs to 20 residues. Losses at the gene ends were 5 bases for V and 0 bases for J; bases not matched to a gene: 19. The CDR3 protein is CASSEAVGGGGREAKNIQYF. CDR3 sequence (DNA): TGTGCCAGCAGCGAAGCGGTGGGAGGCGGGGGAAGGGAAGCCAAAAACATTCAGTACTTC.

The CDR3 is CASSQERDSPLHF. The CDR3 region has the DNA TGCGCCAGCAGCCAAGAAAGGGACTCACCCCTCCACTTT. J is TRBJ1-6 and V is TRBV4-3; D may be TRBD1 (5 bases). The CDR3 runs to 13 residues. V was shortened by 0 bases and J by 10 bases, with 7 bases between the two germline ends. Germline assignment: CDR1 LGHNA and CDR2 YSLEER.

The CDR3 region is CASSLRTAYGYTF. CDR3 bases: TGTGCCAGCAGCTTACGGACAGCCTATGGCTACACCTTC. The V gene is TRBV7-9, the J gene TRBJ1-2; possibly TRBD1 for D (6 bases). The germline gives CDR1 SEHNR, CDR2 FQNEAQ (reference sequence). Deletions cut 2 bases from V and 4 bases from J, with 8 bases between. CDR3 length: 13 amino acids. Full variable domain (outside the CDR3, taken from reference TRBV7-9 and TRBJ1-2): DTGVSQNPRHKITKRGQNVTFRCDPISEHNRLYWYRQTLGQGPEFLTYFQNEAQLEKSRLLSDRFSAERPKGSFSTLEIQRTEQGDSAMYLCASSLRTAYGYTFGSGTRLTVV.

This rearrangement joins TRBV5-5 to TRBJ1-1, with TRBD1 matching over 7 bases. The CDR3 has 14 amino acids. J lost 1 base, V lost 5 bases, and 5 bases had no gene match. The germline gives CDR1 SGHKS, CDR2 YYEKEE (reference sequence). The CDR3 loop reads CASRRDSPNTEAFF. CDR3 sequence (DNA): TGTGCCAGCAGACGGGACAGCCCGAACACTGAAGCTTTCTTT.

This clone was observed once. V gene TRBV30 combines with J gene TRBJ1-1; 8 bases are a match to TRBD1. This CDR3 contains 15 residues. Germline loops: CDR1 GTSNPN, CDR2 SVGIG (reference sequence). The V and J ends lost 6 bases and 0 bases, in that order; junction bases with no gene match: 9. Here the CDR3 reads CACGRQGLMNTEAFF. The CDR3 DNA reads TGTGCCTGCGGAAGACAGGGGCTAATGAACACTGAAGCTTTCTTT. Full variable domain (rest looked up from reference TRBV30 and TRBJ1-1): SQTIHQWPATLVQPVGSPLSLECTVEGTSNPNLYWYRQAAGRGLQLLFYSVGIGQISSEVPQNLSASRPQDRQFILSSKKLLLSDSGFYLCACGRQGLMNTEAFFGQGTRLTVV.

The rearrangement joins TRBV9 to TRBJ2-7; D is unresolved. Germline lookup yields CDR1 SGDLS and CDR2 YYNGEE. V was trimmed by 0 bases and J by 4 bases, leaving 8 bases between them. This CDR3 is built from 13 residues. CDR3 sequence reads: CASSVGGTYEQYF. The CDR3, as DNA: TGTGCCAGCAGCGTAGGGGGAACTTACGAGCAGTACTTC.

The V and J genes are TRBV29-1 and TRBJ2-7; the D gene could be TRBD1 or TRBD2 (6 bases each). Trimming left V 7 bases short and J 4 bases short, with 23 bases between. The CDR3 runs to 15 residues. Germline V gene lookup returns CDR1 SQVTM and CDR2 ANQGSEA. The CDR3 DNA follows: TGCAGCGCCGAAGGGCCGGGGGCCACCGATTACGAGCAGTACTTC. Translation: CSAEGPGATDYEQYF.

The table lists this clone with a count of one. The chain carries TRBV25-1 and TRBJ2-3; D is undetermined. The CDR3 is 15 residues long. V was clipped by 2 bases and J by 0 bases, with 9 bases between them. CDR1 and CDR2 (germline): MGHDK, SYGVNS. CDR3 bases: TGTGCCAGCAGTGAAACAACATTAAGCACAGATACGCAGTATTTT. Encoded protein: CASSETTLSTDTQYF.

V usage is TRBV30 and J usage is TRBJ1-1; D is uncertain. Germline CDR1 is GTSNPN and CDR2 is SVGIG (reference sequence). V was shortened by 7 bases and J by 0 bases, with 12 bases between the two germline ends. The CDR3 totals 13 residues. The CDR3 here is CASPGLMNTEAFF. The CDR3 coding sequence is TGTGCCTCCCCGGGTCTGATGAACACTGAAGCTTTCTTT.

The V and J genes are TRBV19 and TRBJ2-6, with D possibly matching TRBD2 (5 bases). There are 17 residues in the CDR3. CDR1 is LNHDA and CDR2 is SQIVND in the germline V gene (reference sequence). With 3 bases removed from V and 0 bases from J, the gap between germline ends came to 12 bases. CDR3 residues: CASSMFIGSSGANVLTF. In DNA, the CDR3 is TGTGCCAGTAGTATGTTCATTGGGAGCTCTGGGGCCAACGTCCTGACTTTC.